This T cell receptor beta chain was captured by sequencing in a study of OX40 agonist ivuxolimab in advanced cancers. For the wider study: Ivuxolimab, which targeted the costimulatory receptor OX40 (CD134), was an agonistic, fully human IgG2 monoclonal antibody. Intravenous ivuxolimab was administered to patients every 2 weeks at six dose levels: 0.01, 0.1, 0.3, 1.5, 3 and 10 mg/kg. Of the approximately 53 patients in dose escalation, approximately 20 had hepatocellular carcinoma, some 15 had melanoma, 9 had renal cell carcinoma and 9 had head and neck cancer. In the dose-escalation cohort, approximately 82% of patients were male, and the mean age was approximately 60 years with a range of roughly 20 to 79. Prior anti-PD-1, anti-PD-L1 or anti-CTLA-4 therapy was permitted, and checkpoint inhibitors had been received by roughly 42% of dose-escalation patients. Three dose-escalation patients achieved partial responses, one with hepatocellular carcinoma and two with cutaneous melanoma. Peripheral TCRbeta sequencing was intended to test whether TCR sequence diversity was altered and clonal T-cell expansion was caused by ivuxolimab. The paper covers the monotherapy dose-escalation part of the phase I ivuxolimab trial, which included N ≈ 57 patients. Study-level results and caveats: The antigen specificity of the peripheral T cells that underwent clonal expansion was not determined. Low levels of normalized T-cell clonal expansion were also seen in some patients who did not respond. In partial responders in the 0.1-3.0 mg/kg groups, normalized peripheral clonal expansion was found to be among the lowest, especially among CD8+ T cells. At doses of 0.1 to 3.0 mg/kg, clonal expansion of both CD4+ and CD8+ T cells in blood was seen between baseline and week 6. After ivuxolimab, more expanded clones were found on average in CD8+ T cells than in CD4+ T cells.

In regard to this clone: No cognate antigen has been identified for it. There are no base qualities to consult, and no much larger clone falls within one base.

To sequence the TCRbeta CDR3 region, genomic DNA was isolated from the sorted cells. TCRbeta CDR3 regions were sequenced using the immunoSEQ Assay. TCRdb took over this immuneACCESS table, retaining in-frame rearrangements with V and J assigned. Such tables are incomplete; in checked studies, under half of the missing clones stem from an unresolved V gene, and the remainder is unexplained. This sample has about 55,000 clones in its table, and around 87% of those were observed once. The top ten hold roughly 15% of the sample. V is shortened by 1 base, J by 2 bases, and the region joining them spans 8 bases. The CDR3 runs 14 amino acids, cysteine and phenylalanine included. Just the 42-base CDR3 DNA is kept, in frame starting at base 1. The germline V gene specifies MRHNA as CDR1 and SNTAGT as CDR2. The trial excluded patients who had a history of autoimmune disease or were on systemic immunosuppression. Peripheral blood for TCR sequencing was drawn from every dose cohort at baseline, at cycle 4 day 1 and at cycle 7 day 1. The samples were taken from a phase I, first-in-human, multicenter, open-label dose-escalation trial of ivuxolimab. Adults with locally advanced or metastatic melanoma, renal cell, hepatocellular, or head and neck squamous cell carcinoma were enrolled in the trial. Before TCR sequencing, CD4+ T cells and CD8+ T cells were sorted from peripheral blood as separate populations.

The chain is made from TRBV6-4 and TRBJ1-2; no D gene can be assigned with confidence. Specimen: CD4+ or CD8+ T cells sorted from blood, collected in a trial of the OX40 agonist ivuxolimab. This receptor was taken from an adult with an advanced solid tumor such as melanoma, head and neck, liver or kidney cancer. The CDR3 here reads CASSDWELNYGYTF. Here is the DNA: TGTGCCAGCAGTGACTGGGAGTTAAACTATGGCTACACCTTC.